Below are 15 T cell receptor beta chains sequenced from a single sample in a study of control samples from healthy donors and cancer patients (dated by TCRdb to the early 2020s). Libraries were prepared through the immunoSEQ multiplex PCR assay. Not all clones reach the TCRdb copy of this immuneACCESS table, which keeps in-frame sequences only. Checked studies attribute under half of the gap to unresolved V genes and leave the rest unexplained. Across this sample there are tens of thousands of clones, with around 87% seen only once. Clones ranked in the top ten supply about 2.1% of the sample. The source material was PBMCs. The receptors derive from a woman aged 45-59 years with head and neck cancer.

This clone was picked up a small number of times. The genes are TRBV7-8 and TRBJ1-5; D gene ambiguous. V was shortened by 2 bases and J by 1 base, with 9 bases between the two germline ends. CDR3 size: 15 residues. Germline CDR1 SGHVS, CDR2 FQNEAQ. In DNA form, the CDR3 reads TGTGCCAGCAGCTTAACGGCGGGGAGCAATCAGCCCCAGCATTTT. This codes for CASSLTAGSNQPQHF.

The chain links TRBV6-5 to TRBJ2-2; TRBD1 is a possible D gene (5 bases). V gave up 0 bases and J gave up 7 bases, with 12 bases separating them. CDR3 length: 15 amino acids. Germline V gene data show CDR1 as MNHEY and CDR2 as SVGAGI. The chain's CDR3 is CASSYSNGRDGELFF. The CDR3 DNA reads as TGTGCCAGCAGTTACTCGAACGGCAGGGACGGGGAGCTGTTTTTT.

The CDR3 sequence: CASSPGGPLIEQYF. In DNA form, the CDR3 reads TGTGCCAGCAGTCCAGGGGGGCCCCTTATCGAGCAGTACTTC. The V call is TRBV28, the J call TRBJ2-7; weak D call: TRBD1 (7 bases). The germline gives CDR1 MDHEN, CDR2 SYDVKM. V was cut by 5 bases and J by 6 bases, with 17 bases left in between. CDR3 length: 14 amino acids. The whole variable domain, remainder taken from reference TRBV28 and TRBJ2-7, is DVKVTQSSRYLVKRTGEKVFLECVQDMDHENMFWYRQDPGLGLRLIYFSYDVKMKEKGDIPEGYSVSREKKERFSLILESASTNQTSMYLCASSPGGPLIEQYFGPGTRLTVT.

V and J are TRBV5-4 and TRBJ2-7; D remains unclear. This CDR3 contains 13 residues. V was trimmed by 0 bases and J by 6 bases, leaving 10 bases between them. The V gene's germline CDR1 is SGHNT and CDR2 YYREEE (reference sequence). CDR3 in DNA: TGTGCCAGCAGCTTGGTTTCGTCAGGCGAGCAGTACTTC. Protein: CASSLVSSGEQYF.

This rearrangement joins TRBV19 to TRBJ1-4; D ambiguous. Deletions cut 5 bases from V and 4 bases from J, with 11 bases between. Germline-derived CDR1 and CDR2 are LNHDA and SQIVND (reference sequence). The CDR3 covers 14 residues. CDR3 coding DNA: TGTGCCAGTAGTTATACGGACGGTAATGAAAAACTGTTTTTT. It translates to CASSYTDGNEKLFF. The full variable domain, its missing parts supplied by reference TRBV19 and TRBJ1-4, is DGGITQSPKYLFRKEGQNVTLSCEQNLNHDAMYWYRQDPGQGLRLIYYSQIVNDFQKGDIAEGYSVSREKKESFPLTVTSAQKNPTAFYLCASSYTDGNEKLFFGSGTQLSVL.

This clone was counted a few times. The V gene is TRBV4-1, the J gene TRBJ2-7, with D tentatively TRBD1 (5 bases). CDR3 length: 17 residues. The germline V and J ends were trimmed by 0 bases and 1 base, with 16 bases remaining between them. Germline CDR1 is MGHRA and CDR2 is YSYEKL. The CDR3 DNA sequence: TGCGCCAGCAGCCAAGACCCCCAGGGCGCGCAATCCTACGAGCAGTACTTC. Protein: CASSQDPQGAQSYEQYF.

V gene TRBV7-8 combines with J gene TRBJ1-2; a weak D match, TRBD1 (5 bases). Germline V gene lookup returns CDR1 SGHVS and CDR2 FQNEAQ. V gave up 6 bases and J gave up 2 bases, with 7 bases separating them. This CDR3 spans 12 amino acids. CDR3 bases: TGTGCCAGCAGAGCAGGGAACTATGGCTACACCTTC. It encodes CASRAGNYGYTF.

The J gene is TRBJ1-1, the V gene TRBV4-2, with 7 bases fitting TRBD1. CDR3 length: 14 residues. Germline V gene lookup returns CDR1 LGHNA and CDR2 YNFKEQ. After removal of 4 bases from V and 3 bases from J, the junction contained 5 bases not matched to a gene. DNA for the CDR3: TGTGCCAGCAGCCTCTCGGGACAGTACACTGAAGCTTTCTTT. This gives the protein CASSLSGQYTEAFF.

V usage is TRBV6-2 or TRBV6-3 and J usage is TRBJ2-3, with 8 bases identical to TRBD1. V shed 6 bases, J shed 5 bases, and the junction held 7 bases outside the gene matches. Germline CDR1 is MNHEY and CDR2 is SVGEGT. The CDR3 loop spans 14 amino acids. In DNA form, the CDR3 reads TGTGCCAGCAGCCCAGGGGGCGCGGTAGATACGCAGTATTTT. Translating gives CASSPGGAVDTQYF.

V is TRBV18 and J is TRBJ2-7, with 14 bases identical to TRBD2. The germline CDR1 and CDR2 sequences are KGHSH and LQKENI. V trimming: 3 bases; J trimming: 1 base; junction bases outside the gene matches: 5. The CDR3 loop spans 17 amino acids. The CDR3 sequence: CASSPTSGGASSYEQYF. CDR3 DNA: TGTGCCAGCTCACCGACTAGCGGGGGGGCAAGTTCCTACGAGCAGTACTTC.

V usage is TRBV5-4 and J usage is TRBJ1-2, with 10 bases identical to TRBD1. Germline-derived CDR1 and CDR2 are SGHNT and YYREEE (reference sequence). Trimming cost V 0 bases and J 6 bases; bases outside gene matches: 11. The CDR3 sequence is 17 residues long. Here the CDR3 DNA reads TGTGCCAGCAGCTTGGCCGGGGGACAGGGGCTGGGCGATGGCTACACCTTC. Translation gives CASSLAGGQGLGDGYTF.

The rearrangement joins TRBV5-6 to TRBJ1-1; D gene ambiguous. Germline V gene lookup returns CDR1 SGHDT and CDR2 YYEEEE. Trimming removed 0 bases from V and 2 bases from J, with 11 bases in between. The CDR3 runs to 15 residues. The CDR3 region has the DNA TGTGCCAGCAGCTTGGAGAGGCAGTTTAACACTGAAGCTTTCTTT. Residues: CASSLERQFNTEAFF. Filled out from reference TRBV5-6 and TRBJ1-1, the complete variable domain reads DAGVTQSPTHLIKTRGQQVTLRCSPKSGHDTVSWYQQALGQGPQFIFQYYEEEERQRGNFPDRFSGHQFPNYSSELNVNALLLGDSALYLCASSLERQFNTEAFFGQGTRLTVV.

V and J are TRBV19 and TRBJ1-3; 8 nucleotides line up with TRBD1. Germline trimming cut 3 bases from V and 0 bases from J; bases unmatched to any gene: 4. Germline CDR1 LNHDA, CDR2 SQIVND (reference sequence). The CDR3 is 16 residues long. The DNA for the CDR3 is TGTGCCAGTAGTATGCAGGGGGCTGACTCTGGAAACACCATATATTTT. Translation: CASSMQGADSGNTIYF. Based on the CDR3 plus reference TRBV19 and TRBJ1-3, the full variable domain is DGGITQSPKYLFRKEGQNVTLSCEQNLNHDAMYWYRQDPGQGLRLIYYSQIVNDFQKGDIAEGYSVSREKKESFPLTVTSAQKNPTAFYLCASSMQGADSGNTIYFGEGSWLTVV.

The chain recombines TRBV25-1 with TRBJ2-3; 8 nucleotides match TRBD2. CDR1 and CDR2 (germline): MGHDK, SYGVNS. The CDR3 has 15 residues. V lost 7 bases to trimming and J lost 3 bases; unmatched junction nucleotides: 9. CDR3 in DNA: TGTGCCAGCACTCCCTACCGGGGGGGTACAGATACGCAGTATTTT. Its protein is CASTPYRGGTDTQYF.

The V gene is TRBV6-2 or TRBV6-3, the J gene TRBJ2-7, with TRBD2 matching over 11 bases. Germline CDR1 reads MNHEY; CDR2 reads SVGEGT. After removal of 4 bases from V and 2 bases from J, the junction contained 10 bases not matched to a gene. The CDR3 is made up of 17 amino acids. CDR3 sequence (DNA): TGTGCCAGCAGTTCCTACGCGCTAGCGGGGGGTACCTACGAGCAGTACTTC. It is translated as CASSSYALAGGTYEQYF.